The T cell receptor (beta chain) described here comes from a study of T cell responses to AZD1222 COVID-19 vaccine. Concerning this clone: Its antigen is currently unknown.

Method: immunoSEQ multiplex PCR; TCRdb's copy keeps in-frame clones and lacks some. The sample contains about 67,000 clones, around four fifths of which appear only once. CDR1 and CDR2 (germline): MNHEY, SMNVEV (reference sequence). The J segment lost 7 bases and the V segment lost 2 bases, leaving 4 bases of the junction unmatched. The CDR3 is 16 residues long. Study findings and constraints: Close to half of all spike-specific TCRs reportedly target regions of the variants that are unmutated.

The V call is TRBV27, the J call TRBJ2-3; the match to TRBD2 covers 15 bases. The TCR was taken from an adult in good health. The sample was peripheral blood, taken on day 0 of AZD1222 vaccination. CDR3 nucleotides: TGTGCCAGCAGTTTACTAGGGACTAGCGGGAGGAATACGCAGTATTTT. The encoded protein is CASSLLGTSGRNTQYF.